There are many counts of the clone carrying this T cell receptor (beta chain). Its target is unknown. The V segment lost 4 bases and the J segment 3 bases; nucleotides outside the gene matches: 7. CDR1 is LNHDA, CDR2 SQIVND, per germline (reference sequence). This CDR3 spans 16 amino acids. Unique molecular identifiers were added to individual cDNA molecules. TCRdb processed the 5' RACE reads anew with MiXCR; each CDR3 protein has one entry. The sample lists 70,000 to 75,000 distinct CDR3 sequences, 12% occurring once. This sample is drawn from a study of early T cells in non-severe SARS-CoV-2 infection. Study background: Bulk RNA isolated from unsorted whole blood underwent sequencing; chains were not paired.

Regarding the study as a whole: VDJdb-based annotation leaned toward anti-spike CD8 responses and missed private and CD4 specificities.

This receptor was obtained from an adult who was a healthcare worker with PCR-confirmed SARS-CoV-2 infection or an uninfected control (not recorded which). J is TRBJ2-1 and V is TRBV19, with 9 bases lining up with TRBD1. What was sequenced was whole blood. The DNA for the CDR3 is TGTGCCAGTAGTAGGGGACAGGGACTTATCTACAATGAGCAGTTCTTC. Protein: CASSRGQGLIYNEQFF.